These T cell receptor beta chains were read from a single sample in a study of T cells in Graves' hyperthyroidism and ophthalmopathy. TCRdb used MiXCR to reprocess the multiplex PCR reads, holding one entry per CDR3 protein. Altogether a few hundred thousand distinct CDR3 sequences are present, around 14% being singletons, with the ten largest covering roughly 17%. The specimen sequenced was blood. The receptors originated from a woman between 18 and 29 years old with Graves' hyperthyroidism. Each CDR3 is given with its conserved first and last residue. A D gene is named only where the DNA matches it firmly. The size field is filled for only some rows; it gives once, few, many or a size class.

CDR3 protein: CASRMRAGFDHEQFF; CDR3 DNA: TGTGCCAGCAGGATGAGGGCAGGGTTCGACCATGAGCAGTTCTTC; D gene: .; clone size: many; V gene: TRBV11-1; J gene: TRBJ2-1; CDR3 length: 15
CDR3 protein: CSVDRTGSGNTIYF; CDR3 DNA: TGCAGCGTTGACCGGACAGGCTCTGGAAACACCATATATTTT; D gene: TRBD1; clone size: .; V gene: TRBV29-1; J gene: TRBJ1-3; CDR3 length: 14
CDR3 protein: CASRPGQSSGNTIYF; CDR3 DNA: TGTGCCAGCAGGCCGGGACAGTCCTCTGGAAACACCATATATTTT; D gene: TRBD1; clone size: .; V gene: TRBV12-3/TRBV12-4; J gene: TRBJ1-3; CDR3 length: 15
CDR3 protein: CASSLGRVETEAFF; CDR3 DNA: TGTGCCAGCAGCCTCGGGAGGGTAGAGACTGAAGCTTTCTTT; D gene: .; clone size: .; V gene: TRBV7-8; J gene: TRBJ1-1; CDR3 length: 14
CDR3 protein: CASSSWGATESYEQYF; CDR3 DNA: TGTGCCAGCAGCTCTTGGGGAGCGACAGAGTCCTACGAGCAGTACTTC; D gene: .; clone size: many; V gene: TRBV7-2; J gene: TRBJ2-7; CDR3 length: 16
CDR3 protein: CASSGSPTEAFF; CDR3 DNA: TGTGCCAGCAGCGGGTCGCCCACTGAAGCTTTCTTT; D gene: .; clone size: many; V gene: TRBV5-6; J gene: TRBJ1-1; CDR3 length: 12
CDR3 protein: CASSFGPSSYEQYF; CDR3 DNA: TGTGCCAGCAGTTTCGGGCCGAGCTCCTACGAGCAGTACTTC; D gene: .; clone size: many; V gene: TRBV12-3/TRBV12-4; J gene: TRBJ2-7; CDR3 length: 14
CDR3 protein: CASSVDRSGNTIYF; CDR3 DNA: TGTGCCAGCAGCGTAGACCGCTCTGGAAACACCATATATTTT; D gene: .; clone size: many; V gene: TRBV9; J gene: TRBJ1-3; CDR3 length: 14
CDR3 protein: CASSLRVAGDSEQFF; CDR3 DNA: TGTGCCAGCAGCTTACGAGTAGCGGGAGATAGTGAGCAGTTCTTC; D gene: TRBD2; clone size: few; V gene: TRBV7-3; J gene: TRBJ2-1; CDR3 length: 15
CDR3 protein: CASSPPSGNYGYTF; CDR3 DNA: TGTGCCAGCTCGCCTCCCTCGGGGAACTATGGCTACACCTTC; D gene: .; clone size: many; V gene: TRBV18; J gene: TRBJ1-2; CDR3 length: 14
CDR3 protein: CASSPGSGSFNEQFF; CDR3 DNA: TGTGCCAGCAGCCCAGGCAGCGGGAGTTTCAATGAGCAGTTCTTC; D gene: TRBD2; clone size: few; V gene: TRBV7-3; J gene: TRBJ2-1; CDR3 length: 15
CDR3 protein: CASNRGASGSPGEQYF; CDR3 DNA: TGCGCCAGCAACCGAGGGGCTAGCGGTTCTCCGGGGGAGCAGTACTTC; D gene: TRBD2; clone size: .; V gene: TRBV5-1; J gene: TRBJ2-7; CDR3 length: 16
CDR3 protein: CASSRGLAKNIQYF; CDR3 DNA: TGTGCCAGCAGCCGGGGACTAGCCAAAAACATTCAGTACTTC; D gene: .; clone size: many; V gene: TRBV3-1; J gene: TRBJ2-4; CDR3 length: 14
CDR3 protein: CASSLDLGTLGYTF; CDR3 DNA: TGCGCCAGCAGCTTGGACCTCGGGACCCTTGGCTACACCTTC; D gene: .; clone size: few; V gene: TRBV5-1; J gene: TRBJ1-2; CDR3 length: 14
CDR3 protein: CASSVDWDSLTYNEQFF; CDR3 DNA: TGTGCCAGCAGCGTAGATTGGGACAGCCTAACCTACAATGAGCAGTTCTTC; D gene: TRBD1; clone size: few; V gene: TRBV9; J gene: TRBJ2-1; CDR3 length: 17
CDR3 protein: CAISGTSGINEQFF; CDR3 DNA: TGTGCCATCAGTGGGACTAGCGGAATCAATGAGCAGTTCTTC; D gene: TRBD2; clone size: many; V gene: TRBV10-3; J gene: TRBJ2-1; CDR3 length: 14
CDR3 protein: CSAKRGGGTEAFF; CDR3 DNA: TGCAGTGCCAAACGGGGGGGAGGGACTGAAGCTTTCTTT; D gene: .; clone size: .; V gene: TRBV20-1; J gene: TRBJ1-1; CDR3 length: 13
CDR3 protein: CASSFGLYVMNTEAFF; CDR3 DNA: TGTGCCAGCAGCTTTGGGCTGTACGTCATGAACACTGAAGCTTTCTTT; D gene: .; clone size: many; V gene: TRBV11-1; J gene: TRBJ1-1; CDR3 length: 16
CDR3 protein: CASSQDPSNQPQHF; CDR3 DNA: TGTGCCAGCAGCCAAGATCCCAGCAATCAGCCCCAGCATTTT; D gene: .; clone size: many; V gene: TRBV3-1; J gene: TRBJ1-5; CDR3 length: 14
CDR3 protein: CASSPRQGRSEKLFF; CDR3 DNA: TGTGCCAGCAGTCCACGACAGGGGAGGAGTGAAAAACTGTTTTTT; D gene: TRBD1; clone size: many; V gene: TRBV27; J gene: TRBJ1-4; CDR3 length: 15
CDR3 protein: CASSEDLKETQYF; CDR3 DNA: TGTGCCAGCAGTGAGGACCTAAAGGAGACCCAGTACTTC; D gene: .; clone size: many; V gene: TRBV2; J gene: TRBJ2-5; CDR3 length: 13
CDR3 protein: CASSHGTGANSYNEQFF; CDR3 DNA: TGTGCCAGCAGCCACGGGACAGGGGCGAACTCCTACAATGAGCAGTTCTTC; D gene: TRBD1; clone size: many; V gene: TRBV11-2; J gene: TRBJ2-1; CDR3 length: 17
CDR3 protein: CASSLGGGGSYNEQFF; CDR3 DNA: TGTGCCAGCAGTTTAGGGGGCGGGGGGTCCTACAATGAGCAGTTCTTC; D gene: TRBD2; clone size: many; V gene: TRBV12-3/TRBV12-4; J gene: TRBJ2-1; CDR3 length: 16
CDR3 protein: CASSVTSGTRETQYF; CDR3 DNA: TGCGCCAGCAGCGTGACTAGCGGGACCCGCGAGACCCAGTACTTC; D gene: TRBD2; clone size: .; V gene: TRBV5-1; J gene: TRBJ2-5; CDR3 length: 15
CDR3 protein: CASSRSGTLYNEQFF; CDR3 DNA: TGTGCCAGCAGCCGGAGCGGGACCTTATACAATGAGCAGTTCTTC; D gene: TRBD2; clone size: many; V gene: TRBV7-9; J gene: TRBJ2-1; CDR3 length: 15
CDR3 protein: CASSLGSGRLTDTQYF; CDR3 DNA: TGCGCCAGCAGCTTAGGATCCGGGAGGTTAACAGATACGCAGTATTTT; D gene: TRBD2; clone size: many; V gene: TRBV5-1; J gene: TRBJ2-3; CDR3 length: 16
CDR3 protein: CASSLLSWGTEAFF; CDR3 DNA: TGTGCCAGCAGCTTATTAAGCTGGGGCACTGAAGCTTTCTTT; D gene: .; clone size: few; V gene: TRBV7-8; J gene: TRBJ1-1; CDR3 length: 14
CDR3 protein: CASRTSGRSIGTDTQYF; CDR3 DNA: TGTGCCAGCAGGACTAGCGGGAGGTCCATCGGCACAGATACGCAGTATTTT; D gene: TRBD2; clone size: many; V gene: TRBV2; J gene: TRBJ2-3; CDR3 length: 17
CDR3 protein: CASSPPGVPLHF; CDR3 DNA: TGTGCCAGCAGTCCCCCCGGGGTTCCCCTCCACTTT; D gene: .; clone size: .; V gene: TRBV12-3/TRBV12-4; J gene: TRBJ1-6; CDR3 length: 12
CDR3 protein: CASSLSGTADTQYF; CDR3 DNA: TGTGCCAGCAGCTTGAGCGGGACGGCAGATACGCAGTATTTT; D gene: TRBD2; clone size: many; V gene: TRBV11-2; J gene: TRBJ2-3; CDR3 length: 14
CDR3 protein: CATSRTSGTDTQYF; CDR3 DNA: TGTGCCACCAGCAGGACTAGCGGCACAGATACGCAGTATTTT; D gene: TRBD2; clone size: .; V gene: TRBV15; J gene: TRBJ2-3; CDR3 length: 14
CDR3 protein: CASSLGLAGGRLNEQFF; CDR3 DNA: TGTGCCAGCAGTTTAGGGCTAGCGGGAGGTAGGTTGAATGAGCAGTTCTTC; D gene: TRBD2; clone size: many; V gene: TRBV28; J gene: TRBJ2-1; CDR3 length: 17
CDR3 protein: CASSVMGLGEKLFF; CDR3 DNA: TGTGCCAGCAGCGTTATGGGTTTGGGTGAAAAACTGTTTTTT; D gene: .; clone size: many; V gene: TRBV9; J gene: TRBJ1-4; CDR3 length: 14
CDR3 protein: CASSITGGSKLFF; CDR3 DNA: TGTGCCAGCAGTATCACAGGGGGCTCAAAACTGTTTTTT; D gene: TRBD1; clone size: .; V gene: TRBV27; J gene: TRBJ1-4; CDR3 length: 13